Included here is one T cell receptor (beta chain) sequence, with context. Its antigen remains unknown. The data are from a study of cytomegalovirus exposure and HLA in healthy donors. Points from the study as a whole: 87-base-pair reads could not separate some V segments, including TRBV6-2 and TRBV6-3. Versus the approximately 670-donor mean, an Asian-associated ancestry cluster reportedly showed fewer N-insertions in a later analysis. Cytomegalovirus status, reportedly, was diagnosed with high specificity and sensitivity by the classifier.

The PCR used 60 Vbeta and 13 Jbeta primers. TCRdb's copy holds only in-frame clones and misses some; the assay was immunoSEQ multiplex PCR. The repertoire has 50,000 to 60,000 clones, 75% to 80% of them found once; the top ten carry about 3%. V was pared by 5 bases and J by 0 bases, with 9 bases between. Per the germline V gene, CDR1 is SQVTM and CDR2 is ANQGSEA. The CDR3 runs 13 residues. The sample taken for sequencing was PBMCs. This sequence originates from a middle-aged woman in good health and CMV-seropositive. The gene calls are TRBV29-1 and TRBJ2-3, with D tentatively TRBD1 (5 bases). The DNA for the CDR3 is TGCAGCGTTCTGACAGTTAGCACAGATACGCAGTATTTT. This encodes CSVLTVSTDTQYF.